The entry that follows covers one TCR beta chain sequence. The entry originates in a study of blood T cell repertoires in COVID-19. Original methodology: Estimates of nucleated cell counts were drawn from the amplification of reference gene primers. The assay was immunoSEQ multiplex PCR, and TCRdb's table has in-frame clones only and misses some. That table is the source of V, J and clone size, and D and trimming were worked out from the DNA. The data contain around 170,000 clones, roughly 82% of them singletons. Sequenced material: PBMCs or T cells enriched from blood (not recorded which). The receptor comes from a woman aged 25-40 years who had recovered from COVID-19.

CDR3 sequence reads: CASRPTSDEQFF. The CDR3, as DNA: TGTGCCAGCAGACCCACTAGCGATGAGCAGTTCTTC. The chain has TRBV6-4 and TRBJ2-1; TRBD2 matches 7 bases. CDR1 is MRHNA and CDR2 is SNTAGT in the germline V gene. The ends lost 6 bases at V and 8 bases at J; junction bases unmatched: 4. The CDR3 covers 12 residues.